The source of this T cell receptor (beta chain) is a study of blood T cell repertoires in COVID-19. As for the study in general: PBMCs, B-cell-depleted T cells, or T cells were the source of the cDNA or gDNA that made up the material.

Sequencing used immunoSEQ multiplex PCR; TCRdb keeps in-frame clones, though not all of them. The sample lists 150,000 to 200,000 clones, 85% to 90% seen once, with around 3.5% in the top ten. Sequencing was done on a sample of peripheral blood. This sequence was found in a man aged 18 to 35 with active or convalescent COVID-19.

CDR3 loop: CATGFRYRGNWGNTEAFF. Here the CDR3 DNA reads TGCGCCACCGGTTTTCGATACAGGGGGAATTGGGGCAACACTGAAGCTTTCTTT. The chain combines TRBV10-1 with TRBJ1-1; 8 nucleotides align to TRBD1. Germline loops: CDR1 WNHNN, CDR2 SYGVQD (reference sequence). After removal of 10 bases from V and 2 bases from J, the junction contained 21 bases not matched to a gene. The CDR3 consists of 18 residues.